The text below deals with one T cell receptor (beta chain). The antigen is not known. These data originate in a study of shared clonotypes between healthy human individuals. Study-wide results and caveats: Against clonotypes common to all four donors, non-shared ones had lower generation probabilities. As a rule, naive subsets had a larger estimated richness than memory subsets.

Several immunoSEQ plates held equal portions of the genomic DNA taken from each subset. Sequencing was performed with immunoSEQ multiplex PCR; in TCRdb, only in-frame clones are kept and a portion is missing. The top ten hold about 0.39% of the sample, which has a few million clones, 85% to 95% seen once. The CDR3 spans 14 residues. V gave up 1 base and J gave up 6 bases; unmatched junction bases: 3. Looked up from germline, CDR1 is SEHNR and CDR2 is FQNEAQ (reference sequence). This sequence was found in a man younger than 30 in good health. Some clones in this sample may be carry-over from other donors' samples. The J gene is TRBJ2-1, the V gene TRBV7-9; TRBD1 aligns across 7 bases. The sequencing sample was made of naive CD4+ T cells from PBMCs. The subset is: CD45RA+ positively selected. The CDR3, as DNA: TGTGCCAGCAGCTTAGTTCGGACAGGCAATGAGCAGTTCTTC. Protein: CASSLVRTGNEQFF.